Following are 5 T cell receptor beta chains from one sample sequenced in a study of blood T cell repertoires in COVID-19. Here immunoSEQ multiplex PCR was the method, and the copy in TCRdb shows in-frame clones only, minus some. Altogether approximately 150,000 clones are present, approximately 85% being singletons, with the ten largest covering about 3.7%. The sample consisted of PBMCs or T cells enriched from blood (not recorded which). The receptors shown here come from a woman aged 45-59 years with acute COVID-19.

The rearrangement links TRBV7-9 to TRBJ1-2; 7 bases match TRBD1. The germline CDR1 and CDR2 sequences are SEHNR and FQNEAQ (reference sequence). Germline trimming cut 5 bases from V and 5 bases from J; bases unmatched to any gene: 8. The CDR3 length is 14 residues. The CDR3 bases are TGTGCCAGCAGCGTTCGACAGGGAGGTTATGGCTACACCTTC. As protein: CASSVRQGGYGYTF. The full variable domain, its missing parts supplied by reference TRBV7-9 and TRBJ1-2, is DTGVSQNPRHKITKRGQNVTFRCDPISEHNRLYWYRQTLGQGPEFLTYFQNEAQLEKSRLLSDRFSAERPKGSFSTLEIQRTEQGDSAMYLCASSVRQGGYGYTFGSGTRLTVV.

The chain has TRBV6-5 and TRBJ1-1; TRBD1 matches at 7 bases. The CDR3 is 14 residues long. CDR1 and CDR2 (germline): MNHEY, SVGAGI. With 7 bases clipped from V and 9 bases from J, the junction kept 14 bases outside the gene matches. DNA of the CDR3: TGTGCCAGCAACCCAGGGGGTCAGGTGAAAAAAGCTTTCTTT. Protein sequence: CASNPGGQVKKAFF.

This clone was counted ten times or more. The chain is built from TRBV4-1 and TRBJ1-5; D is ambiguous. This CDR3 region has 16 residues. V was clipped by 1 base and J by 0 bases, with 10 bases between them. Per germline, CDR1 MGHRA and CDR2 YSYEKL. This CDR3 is CASSQGFEFSNQPQHF. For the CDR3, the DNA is TGCGCCAGCAGCCAAGGTTTCGAGTTTAGCAATCAGCCCCAGCATTTT.

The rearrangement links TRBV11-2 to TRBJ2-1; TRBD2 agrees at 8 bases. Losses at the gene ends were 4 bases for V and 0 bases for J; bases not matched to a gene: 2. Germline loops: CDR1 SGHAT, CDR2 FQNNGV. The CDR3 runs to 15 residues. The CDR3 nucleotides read TGTGCCAGCAGCTACAGCGGGAGCTCCTACAATGAGCAGTTCTTC. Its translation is CASSYSGSSYNEQFF.

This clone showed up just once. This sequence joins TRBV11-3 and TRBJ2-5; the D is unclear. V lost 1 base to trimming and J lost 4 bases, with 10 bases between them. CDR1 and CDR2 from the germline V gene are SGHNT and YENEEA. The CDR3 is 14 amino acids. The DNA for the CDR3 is TGTGCCAGCAGCTTAGTATCAGGCTCAGAGACCCAGTACTTC. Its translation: CASSLVSGSETQYF.